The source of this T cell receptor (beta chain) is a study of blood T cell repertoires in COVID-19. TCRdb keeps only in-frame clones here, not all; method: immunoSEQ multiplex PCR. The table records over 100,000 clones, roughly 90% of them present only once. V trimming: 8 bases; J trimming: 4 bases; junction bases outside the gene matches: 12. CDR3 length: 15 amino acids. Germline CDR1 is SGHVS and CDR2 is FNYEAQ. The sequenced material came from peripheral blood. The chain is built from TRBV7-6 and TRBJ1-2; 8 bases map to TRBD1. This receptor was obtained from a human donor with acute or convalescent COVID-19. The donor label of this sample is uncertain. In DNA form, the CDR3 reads TGTGCCAGCTCGCTCAACGGACAGGGAGTCTATGGCTACACCTTC. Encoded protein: CASSLNGQGVYGYTF.